The source of this T cell receptor beta chain is a study of shared clonotypes between healthy human individuals. Study overall: Donors were a couple of women and a few men aged 18 to 49. Study-wide results and caveats: Larger richness was generally estimated for naive than memory subsets.

Germline CDR1 and CDR2: MDHEN and SYDVKM. The V end lost 3 bases, the J end lost 1 base, and 11 bases lay between the germline ends. This CDR3 is built from 15 residues. Donors were healthy HIV-negative adults without recent acute infections or vaccinations. This table comes from immunoSEQ multiplex PCR, and its TCRdb copy is limited to in-frame clones, with some not included. Of roughly 2.5 million clones listed, over 85% are singletons. As concerns this clone: Its specificity is unknown.

The clonotype originates from a man between 18 and 35 years old in good health. The material sequenced was naive CD4+ T cells sorted from blood. Subset given: CD45RA+ positively selected. The rearrangement joins TRBV28 to TRBJ2-3; D not certain. The CDR3 region is CASSFTEIRTDTQYF. CDR3 DNA: TGTGCCAGCAGTTTTACGGAGATTCGCACAGATACGCAGTATTTT.